This T cell receptor (beta chain) was captured by sequencing in a study of beta chain features in type 1 diabetes. The isolated RNA, all of it, was reverse transcribed, so expressed TCRB transcripts were what got sequenced. Using immunoSEQ multiplex PCR, the repertoire was profiled, and TCRdb retains in-frame clones only, with some absent. The sample lists 350,000 to 400,000 clones, about 15% occurring once. The receptor's source is a woman aged 18-29 years in good health. Sequenced material: naive CD4+ T cells from blood.

CDR3 amino acids: CASGISGQETQYF. The CDR3 region has the DNA TGTGCCAGCGGCATTAGCGGCCAAGAGACCCAGTACTTC. This sequence joins TRBV6-1 and TRBJ2-5; D might be TRBD2 (6 bases). V lost 8 bases to trimming and J lost 1 base, with 11 bases between them. The germline V gene encodes CDR1 MNHNS and CDR2 SASEGT. There are 13 residues in the CDR3.